A selection of T cell receptor beta chains follows, all from one sample in a study of cytomegalovirus exposure and HLA in healthy donors. TCRdb's copy holds only in-frame clones and misses some; the assay was immunoSEQ multiplex PCR. Its table records 180,000 or so clones. Sequenced sample: PBMCs. The receptors here all came from a boy aged 5 to 17 in good health and CMV-seronegative. The CDR3 runs from the conserved cysteine through the conserved F or W. The order of the fields is CDR3 protein, CDR3 DNA, J gene, V gene, D gene. D genes are given only for firm matches.

CDR3aa: CASRGTGNTEAFF
CDR3nt: TGTGCCAGCAGGGGGACAGGGAACACTGAAGCTTTCTTT
j_gene: TRBJ1-1
v_gene: TRBV7-2
d_gene: TRBD1

CDR3aa: CAWSVGASSEQYF
CDR3nt: TGTGCCTGGAGTGTTGGAGCTAGCAGCGAGCAGTACTTC
j_gene: TRBJ2-7
v_gene: TRBV30
d_gene: NA

CDR3aa: CASRSGGAYLETQYF
CDR3nt: TGCGCCAGCAGGAGCGGGGGGGCCTATTTGGAGACCCAGTACTTC
j_gene: TRBJ2-5
v_gene: TRBV5-1
d_gene: TRBD2

CDR3aa: CASSSLRGYEQYF
CDR3nt: TGTGCCAGCAGTTCCCTCCGGGGTTACGAGCAGTACTTC
j_gene: TRBJ2-7
v_gene: TRBV28
d_gene: NA

CDR3aa: CASTSEGGLAGGTGELFF
CDR3nt: TGTGCCAGCACCTCGGAGGGGGGGCTAGCGGGGGGAACCGGGGAGCTGTTTTTT
j_gene: TRBJ2-2
v_gene: TRBV4-2
d_gene: TRBD2

CDR3aa: CASSIQGALNEQYF
CDR3nt: TGTGCCAGTAGTATACAGGGGGCCTTAAACGAGCAGTACTTC
j_gene: TRBJ2-7
v_gene: TRBV19
d_gene: TRBD1

CDR3aa: CASSNVGDGYTF
CDR3nt: TGCGCCAGCAGCAACGTAGGGGATGGCTACACCTTC
j_gene: TRBJ1-2
v_gene: TRBV5-1
d_gene: NA

CDR3aa: CASSLAGGGRKNEQFF
CDR3nt: TGTGCCAGCAGCTTAGCAGGGGGGGGGCGGAAAAATGAGCAGTTCTTC
j_gene: TRBJ2-1
v_gene: TRBV7-6
d_gene: NA

CDR3aa: CASSDGQGGGGANVLTF
CDR3nt: TGTGCCAGCAGTGACGGACAAGGGGGGGGAGGGGCCAACGTCCTGACTTTC
j_gene: TRBJ2-6
v_gene: TRBV6-4
d_gene: NA

CDR3aa: CASRDTGTGSYEQYF
CDR3nt: TGTGCCAGCAGGGATACCGGGACAGGGTCCTACGAGCAGTACTTC
j_gene: TRBJ2-7
v_gene: TRBV11-1
d_gene: TRBD1

CDR3aa: CSVEVKGDSNEQFF
CDR3nt: TGCAGCGTTGAAGTGAAGGGGGATAGCAATGAGCAGTTCTTC
j_gene: TRBJ2-1
v_gene: TRBV29-1
d_gene: NA

CDR3aa: CASIDDREIVEQYF
CDR3nt: TGTGCCAGCATTGACGACAGGGAGATTGTCGAGCAGTACTTC
j_gene: TRBJ2-7
v_gene: TRBV6-6
d_gene: TRBD1

CDR3aa: CASSGGVADNQPQHF
CDR3nt: TGTGCCAGCAGTGGGGGGGTCGCGGACAATCAGCCCCAGCATTTT
j_gene: TRBJ1-5
v_gene: TRBV2
d_gene: NA

CDR3aa: CASSLRTGPTYEQYF
CDR3nt: TGCGCCAGCAGCTTGAGGACAGGCCCAACCTACGAGCAGTACTTC
j_gene: TRBJ2-7
v_gene: TRBV5-1
d_gene: TRBD1

CDR3aa: CASSGDRAAYGYTF
CDR3nt: TGCGCCAGCAGCGGCGACAGGGCCGCCTATGGCTACACCTTC
j_gene: TRBJ1-2
v_gene: TRBV5-1
d_gene: TRBD1

CDR3aa: CASSPYNPGLAGIDTQYF
CDR3nt: TGTGCCAGCAGCCCCTATAACCCGGGACTAGCGGGCATAGATACGCAGTATTTT
j_gene: TRBJ2-3
v_gene: TRBV11-1
d_gene: TRBD2

CDR3aa: CASSRGQGDTEAFF
CDR3nt: TGTGCCAGCAGTCGGGGACAGGGGGACACTGAAGCTTTCTTT
j_gene: TRBJ1-1
v_gene: TRBV6-5
d_gene: TRBD1

CDR3aa: CASSIGGGASETQYF
CDR3nt: TGTGCCAGTAGTATAGGCGGGGGGGCGTCAGAGACCCAGTACTTC
j_gene: TRBJ2-5
v_gene: TRBV19
d_gene: TRBD2

CDR3aa: CASRRDRAFFSGNTIYF
CDR3nt: TGTGCCAGCCGCCGGGACAGGGCCTTCTTCTCTGGAAACACCATATATTTT
j_gene: TRBJ1-3
v_gene: TRBV2
d_gene: TRBD1

CDR3aa: CASSHPAAYTEAFF
CDR3nt: TGTGCCAGCAGCCACCCGGCGGCCTACACTGAAGCTTTCTTT
j_gene: TRBJ1-1
v_gene: TRBV11-2
d_gene: NA

CDR3aa: CSVALGWANEKLFF
CDR3nt: TGCAGCGTGGCCTTAGGTTGGGCGAATGAAAAACTGTTTTTT
j_gene: TRBJ1-4
v_gene: TRBV29-1
d_gene: NA

CDR3aa: CASSDSPGGPDTQYF
CDR3nt: TGTGCCAGCAGTGACTCCCCGGGGGGGCCAGATACGCAGTATTTT
j_gene: TRBJ2-3
v_gene: TRBV6-4
d_gene: TRBD2

CDR3aa: CAWSAGTGRGPQHF
CDR3nt: TGTGCCTGGAGTGCAGGGACAGGCCGAGGGCCCCAGCATTTT
j_gene: TRBJ1-5
v_gene: TRBV30
d_gene: TRBD1

CDR3aa: CASSLTGNQPQHF
CDR3nt: TGTGCCAGCAGCTTGACGGGGAATCAGCCCCAGCATTTT
j_gene: TRBJ1-5
v_gene: TRBV7-6
d_gene: NA

CDR3aa: CASSPQGATYEQYF
CDR3nt: TGTGCCAGCTCACCGCAGGGTGCTACCTACGAGCAGTACTTC
j_gene: TRBJ2-7
v_gene: TRBV18
d_gene: NA

CDR3aa: CASSEARQGTSWNEQFF
CDR3nt: TGTGCCAGCAGTGAAGCCCGACAGGGGACATCTTGGAATGAGCAGTTCTTC
j_gene: TRBJ2-1
v_gene: TRBV6-1
d_gene: TRBD1

CDR3aa: CASSLETGVIYEQYF
CDR3nt: TGTGCCAGCAGCTTAGAGACAGGGGTAATCTACGAGCAGTACTTC
j_gene: TRBJ2-7
v_gene: TRBV11-2
d_gene: TRBD1

CDR3aa: CASRAKTVAGAPYNEQFF
CDR3nt: TGCGCCAGCCGAGCCAAGACGGTAGCGGGGGCCCCCTACAATGAGCAGTTCTTC
j_gene: TRBJ2-1
v_gene: TRBV4-1
d_gene: TRBD2

CDR3aa: CASSLGGTGEYF
CDR3nt: TGCGCCAGCAGCTTGGGAGGCACGGGGGAGTACTTC
j_gene: TRBJ2-5
v_gene: TRBV5-1
d_gene: NA

CDR3aa: CAISEEAGGLNEQFF
CDR3nt: TGTGCCATCAGTGAGGAAGCGGGGGGGCTTAATGAGCAGTTCTTC
j_gene: TRBJ2-1
v_gene: TRBV10-3
d_gene: TRBD2

CDR3aa: CASSQGAFMNTEAFF
CDR3nt: TGTGCCAGCTCCCAGGGGGCATTTATGAACACTGAAGCTTTCTTT
j_gene: TRBJ1-1
v_gene: TRBV9
d_gene: TRBD1

CDR3aa: CAWSVLSSQETFF
CDR3nt: TGTGCCTGGAGTGTACTGAGTTCCCAAGAGACTTTCTTT
j_gene: TRBJ1-1
v_gene: TRBV30
d_gene: NA

CDR3aa: CASSTLGQGAGYEQYF
CDR3nt: TGTGCCAGCAGCACTCTCGGACAGGGGGCTGGTTACGAGCAGTACTTC
j_gene: TRBJ2-7
v_gene: TRBV5-4
d_gene: TRBD1

CDR3aa: CASSLSGGGDYEQYF
CDR3nt: TGTGCCAGCAGTTTATCTGGCGGGGGTGACTACGAGCAGTACTTC
j_gene: TRBJ2-7
v_gene: TRBV27
d_gene: TRBD2

CDR3aa: CASSLMGGHTGELFF
CDR3nt: TGTGCCAGCAGCTTGATGGGGGGGCACACCGGGGAGCTGTTTTTT
j_gene: TRBJ2-2
v_gene: TRBV7-9
d_gene: NA

CDR3aa: CASRTSDTGELFF
CDR3nt: TGTGCCAGCAGAACCAGCGACACCGGGGAGCTGTTTTTT
j_gene: TRBJ2-2
v_gene: TRBV27
d_gene: NA

CDR3aa: CASSRLAGATGELFF
CDR3nt: TGTGCCAGCAGTCGACTAGCGGGGGCCACCGGGGAGCTGTTTTTT
j_gene: TRBJ2-2
v_gene: TRBV2
d_gene: TRBD2

CDR3aa: CASRVSGGEKLFF
CDR3nt: TGTGCCAGCAGAGTGTCGGGAGGGGAAAAACTGTTTTTT
j_gene: TRBJ1-4
v_gene: TRBV6-1
d_gene: NA

CDR3aa: CASSSSSNQPQHF
CDR3nt: TGTGCCAGTAGTTCTAGTAGCAATCAGCCCCAGCATTTT
j_gene: TRBJ1-5
v_gene: TRBV19
d_gene: NA

CDR3aa: CASSWTGGTEAFF
CDR3nt: TGTGCCAGCAGCTGGACAGGAGGTACTGAAGCTTTCTTT
j_gene: TRBJ1-1
v_gene: TRBV6-5
d_gene: TRBD1